This TCR beta chain was retrieved from a study of blood T cell repertoires in COVID-19. Germline CDR1 and CDR2: SGHTA and FQGNSA. The CDR3 is made up of 17 amino acids. Germline trimming cut 5 bases from V and 9 bases from J; bases unmatched to any gene: 17. The repertoire was sequenced with immunoSEQ multiplex PCR; TCRdb's copy has only in-frame clones and lacks some. Of 450,000 to 500,000 clones listed, around 90% are singletons. The sample comprised PBMCs or T cells enriched from blood (not recorded which). This receptor was identified in a woman aged 18-29 years who had recovered from COVID-19. The V call is TRBV7-2, the J call TRBJ2-1, with 9 bases lining up with TRBD1. The CDR3 is CASSQKTGGWEASEQFF. In DNA, the CDR3 is TGTGCCAGCAGCCAAAAAACAGGGGGCTGGGAAGCCTCTGAGCAGTTCTTC.